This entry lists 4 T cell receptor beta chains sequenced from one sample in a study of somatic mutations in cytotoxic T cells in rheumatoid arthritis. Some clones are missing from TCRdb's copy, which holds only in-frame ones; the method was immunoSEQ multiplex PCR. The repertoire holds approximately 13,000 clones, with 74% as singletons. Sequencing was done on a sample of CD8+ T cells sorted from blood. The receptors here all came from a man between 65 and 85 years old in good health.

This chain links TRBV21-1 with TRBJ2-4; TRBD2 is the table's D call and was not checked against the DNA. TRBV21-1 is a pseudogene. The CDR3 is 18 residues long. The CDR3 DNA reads TGTGCCAGCAGCAAAGAGTCGATTCGGGGGACCCCGAAAAACATTCAGTACTTC. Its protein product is CASSKESIRGTPKNIQYF.

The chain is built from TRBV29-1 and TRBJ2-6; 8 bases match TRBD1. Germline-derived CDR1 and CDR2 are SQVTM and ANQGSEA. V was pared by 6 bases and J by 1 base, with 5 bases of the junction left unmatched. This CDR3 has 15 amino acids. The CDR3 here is CSVGQDPSGANVLTF. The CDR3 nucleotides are TGCAGCGTGGGACAGGACCCGTCTGGGGCCAACGTCCTGACTTTC. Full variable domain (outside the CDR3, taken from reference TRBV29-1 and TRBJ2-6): SAVISQKPSRDICQRGTSLTIQCQVDSQVTMMFWYRQQPGQSLTLIATANQGSEATYESGFVIDKFPISRPNLTFSTLTVSNMSPEDSSIYLCSVGQDPSGANVLTFGAGSRLTVL.

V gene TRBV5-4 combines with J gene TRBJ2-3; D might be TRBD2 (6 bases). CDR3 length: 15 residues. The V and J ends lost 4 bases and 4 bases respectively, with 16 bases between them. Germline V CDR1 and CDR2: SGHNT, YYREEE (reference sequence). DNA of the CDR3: TGTGCCAGCAGCCCTCTGTCCGGGGGAGCAGATACGCAGTATTTT. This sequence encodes CASSPLSGGADTQYF.

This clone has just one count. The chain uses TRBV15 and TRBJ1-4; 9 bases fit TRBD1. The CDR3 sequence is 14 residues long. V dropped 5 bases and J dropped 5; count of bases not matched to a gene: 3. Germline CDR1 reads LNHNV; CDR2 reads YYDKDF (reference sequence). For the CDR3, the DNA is TGTGCCACCAGCGCCGGGACAGGGAATGAAAAACTGTTTTTT. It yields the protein CATSAGTGNEKLFF.